A single sample gave rise to the 15 T cell receptor beta chains below, sequenced in a study of T cell repertoires in cytomegalovirus infection (dated by TCRdb to the late 2010s). The sample's treatment or condition label, in plain terms: in vitro stimulation with specific CMV peptide epitopes to enrich CMV-specific T cells. The instrument was an Illumina HiSeq 1500. Using fastp at Q25 and MiXCR, TCRdb reprocessed the public reads and kept productive beta chains. Records with the same CDR3 protein are collapsed into one entry carrying the most frequent genes and DNA. The sample table records approximately 110,000 distinct CDR3 sequences; approximately 30% of these occur just once. 58% of the sample goes to the ten largest clones. These receptors' antigens are unknown. The source material was CD8+ T cells from cultured PBMCs, sampled from culture after CMV antigen stimulation. The receptors here all came from a human donor in good health (CMV status not recorded). Some clones in this sample may be carry-over from other donors' samples.

The rearrangement links TRBV15 to TRBJ1-2, with 7 bases that match TRBD1. V shed 2 bases and J 0 bases; nucleotides not matched to a gene: 15. The CDR3 has 19 amino acids. Germline loops: CDR1 LNHNV, CDR2 YYDKDF (reference sequence). CDR3 nucleotide sequence: TGTGCCACCAGCAGAAAGTTACAACCAACCGGGACAGCTAACTATGGCTACACCTTC. This encodes CATSRKLQPTGTANYGYTF.

The chain carries TRBV12-3 or TRBV12-4 and TRBJ2-3, with D maybe TRBD2 (5 bases). V was clipped by 7 bases and J by 3 bases, with 8 bases between them. The CDR3 covers 12 residues. The CDR3 coding sequence is TGTGCCAGCACCCGCGGGACAGATACGCAGTATTTT. Protein: CASTRGTDTQYF.

The chain couples TRBV4-1 to TRBJ2-5, with D possibly TRBD2 on 5 matching bases. The V gene lost 1 base and the J gene lost 9 bases, with 12 bases spanning the gap. The CDR3 has 13 residues. In germline, CDR1 is MGHRA, CDR2 YSYEKL. Here the CDR3 DNA reads TGCGCCAGCAGCCAAGGACCGTCCGGGGCCCAGTACTTC. Protein: CASSQGPSGAQYF.

This chain's CDR3 is CASSIPDRDTGELFF. The CDR3 DNA reads TGTGCCAGCAGTATACCGGACAGGGACACCGGGGAGCTGTTTTTT. This chain joins TRBV7-6 and TRBJ2-2, with TRBD1 identical over 8 bases. Trimming at V came to 6 bases and at J to 3 bases, leaving 6 bases not matched to a gene. CDR1 is SGHVS and CDR2 is FNYEAQ in the germline V gene. The CDR3 sequence is 15 residues long.

The J gene is TRBJ2-3, the V gene TRBV5-4; no clear D gene. The V gene's germline CDR1 is SGHNT and CDR2 YYREEE (reference sequence). Trimming took 0 bases from V and 0 from J, leaving 8 bases between them. CDR3 length equals 15 residues. CDR3: CASSLGSLSTDTQYF. The CDR3 DNA reads as TGTGCCAGCAGCTTGGGTAGTTTGAGCACAGATACGCAGTATTTT.

The genes are TRBV5-5 and TRBJ2-1, with D unresolved. The germline V gene has CDR1 SGHKS and CDR2 YYEKEE (reference sequence). Trimming shortened V by 1 base and J by 1 base, and 6 bases separated the two germline ends. CDR3 length: 14 residues. The CDR3 region has the DNA TGTGCCAGCAGCTTGCCCGGGTCCTACAATGAGCAGTTCTTC. Residues: CASSLPGSYNEQFF.

The chain links TRBV5-1 to TRBJ2-7; 10 bases are a match to TRBD1. The V gene end was trimmed by 4 bases and the J gene end by 5 bases; junction bases not matched to a gene: 6. The germline gives CDR1 SGHRS, CDR2 YFSETQ. The CDR3 loop spans 14 amino acids. CDR3 loop: CASSGTGQGNEQYF. The DNA for the CDR3 is TGCGCCAGCAGCGGTACGGGACAGGGGAACGAGCAGTACTTC.

This clonotype occurred many times. The genes are TRBV7-2 and TRBJ2-5; perhaps TRBD1 as D (6 bases). V lost 2 bases and J lost 5, with 9 bases in between. Germline V gives CDR1 SGHTA, CDR2 FQGNSA. The CDR3 loop spans 13 amino acids. In DNA, the CDR3 is TGTGCCAGCAGCTTAAACAGGGACGAGACCCAGTACTTC. It yields the protein CASSLNRDETQYF.

This clonotype was counted only a few times. This sequence joins TRBV4-1 and TRBJ2-1, with D hard to call. The CDR3 covers 14 residues. Germline V gene lookup returns CDR1 MGHRA and CDR2 YSYEKL. V was shortened by 3 bases and J by 5 bases, with 11 bases between the two germline ends. This CDR3 is CASSQGPRDNEQFF. The CDR3 nucleotides read TGCGCCAGCAGCCAGGGCCCTCGAGACAATGAGCAGTTCTTC.

This clonotype was found many times. The chain is built from TRBV7-9 and TRBJ2-6; no clear D gene. This CDR3 is built from 17 residues. V lost 5 bases and J lost 0, with 14 bases in between. Germline values: CDR1 SEHNR, CDR2 FQNEAQ (reference sequence). In DNA form, the CDR3 reads TGTGCCAGCAGCGGTCGTAACCCAGTCTCTGGGGCCAACGTCCTGACTTTC. Translating it yields CASSGRNPVSGANVLTF.

This clonotype came up a few times. The chain is built from TRBV19 and TRBJ1-2, with TRBD1 as a possible D gene (6 bases). V dropped 10 bases and J dropped 3 bases, with 12 bases sitting between them. Germline CDR1 LNHDA, CDR2 SQIVND (reference sequence). The CDR3 has 12 residues. The CDR3 reads CATRRGDYGYTF. CDR3 DNA sequence: TGTGCCACCCGGAGGGGGGACTATGGCTACACCTTC.

This clonotype was recorded a few times. The rearrangement uses TRBV7-9 and TRBJ1-5, with D possibly being TRBD1 (5 bases). CDR1 and CDR2 from the germline V gene are SEHNR and FQNEAQ (reference sequence). The CDR3 contains 12 residues. The V and J ends lost 4 bases and 10 bases respectively, with 11 bases between them. As DNA, the CDR3 is TGTGCCAGCAGCTGGCCTTGGGGCCCCCAGCATTTT. Its translation is CASSWPWGPQHF.

Remarks on this clonotype: This may be a read error, as it is one base from a much larger clone. The rearrangement links TRBV7-6 to TRBJ2-1; D possibly corresponds to TRBD2 (6 bases). There are 16 residues in the CDR3. Germline V gene data show CDR1 as SGHVS and CDR2 as FNYEAQ. The CDR3 is CAISLADGSSYNEQFF. The CDR3 bases are TGTGCCATCAGCTTAGCAGACGGGAGCTCCTACAATGAGCAGTTCTTC.

This rearrangement joins TRBV12-3 or TRBV12-4 to TRBJ2-7; D might be TRBD2 (5 bases). V was clipped by 5 bases and J by 2 bases, with 16 bases between them. The CDR3 sequence is 15 residues long. The CDR3: CASSPGSRAPYEQYF. CDR3 DNA sequence: TGTGCCAGCAGTCCGGGGTCAAGGGCTCCCTACGAGCAGTACTTC.

The table lists this clonotype with a few counts. The rearrangement joins TRBV4-1 to TRBJ2-1; D might be TRBD1 or TRBD2, each matching 6 bases. Germline lookup yields CDR1 MGHRA and CDR2 YSYEKL. The CDR3 extends over 15 amino acids. The V end was cut by 1 base, the J end by 5 bases, with 12 bases between. CDR3 in amino acids: CASSQVWGAHNEQFF. For the CDR3, the DNA is TGCGCCAGCAGCCAAGTCTGGGGGGCCCACAATGAGCAGTTCTTC.